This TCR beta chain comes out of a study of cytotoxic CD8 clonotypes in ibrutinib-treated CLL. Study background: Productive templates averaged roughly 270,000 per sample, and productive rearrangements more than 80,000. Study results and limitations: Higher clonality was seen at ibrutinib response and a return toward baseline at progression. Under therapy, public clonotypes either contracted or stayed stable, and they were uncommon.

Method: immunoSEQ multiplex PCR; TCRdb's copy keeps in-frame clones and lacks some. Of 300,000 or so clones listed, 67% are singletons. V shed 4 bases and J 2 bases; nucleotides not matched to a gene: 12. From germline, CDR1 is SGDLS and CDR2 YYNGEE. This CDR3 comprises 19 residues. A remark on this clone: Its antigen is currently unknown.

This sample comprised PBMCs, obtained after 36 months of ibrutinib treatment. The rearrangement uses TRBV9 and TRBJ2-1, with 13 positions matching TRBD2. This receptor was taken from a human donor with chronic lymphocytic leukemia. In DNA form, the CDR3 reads TGTGCCAGCAGCCCCGGACTAGCGGGAGTTCTAGGCCCCTACAATGAGCAGTTCTTC. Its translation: CASSPGLAGVLGPYNEQFF.